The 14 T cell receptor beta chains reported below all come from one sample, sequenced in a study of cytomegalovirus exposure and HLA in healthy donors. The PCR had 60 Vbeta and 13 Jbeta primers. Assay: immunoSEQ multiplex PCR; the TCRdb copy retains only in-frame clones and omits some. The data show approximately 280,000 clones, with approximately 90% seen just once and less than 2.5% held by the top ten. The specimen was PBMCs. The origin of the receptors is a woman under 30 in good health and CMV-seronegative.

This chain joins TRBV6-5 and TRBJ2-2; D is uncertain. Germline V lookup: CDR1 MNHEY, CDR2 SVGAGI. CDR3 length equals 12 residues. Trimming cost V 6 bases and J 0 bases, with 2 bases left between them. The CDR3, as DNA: TGTGCCAGCAGCGCGAACACCGGGGAGCTGTTTTTT. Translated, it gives CASSANTGELFF.

CDR3: CASSLGQRGGTDTQYF. For the CDR3, the DNA is TGTGCCAGCAGCTTGGGGCAGCGGGGGGGCACAGATACGCAGTATTTT. The chain has TRBV5-4 and TRBJ2-3; 9 positions match TRBD2. Germline V gene lookup returns CDR1 SGHNT and CDR2 YYREEE (reference sequence). The CDR3 has 16 residues. The J segment lost 1 base and the V segment lost 0 bases, leaving 3 bases of the junction unmatched.

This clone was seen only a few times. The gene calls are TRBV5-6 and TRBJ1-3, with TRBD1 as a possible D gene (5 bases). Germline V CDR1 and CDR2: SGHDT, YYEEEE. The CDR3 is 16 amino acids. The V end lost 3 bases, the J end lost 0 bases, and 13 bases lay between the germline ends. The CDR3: CASSWGGGNSGNTIYF. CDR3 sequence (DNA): TGTGCCAGCAGCTGGGGCGGAGGGAACTCTGGAAACACCATATATTTT.

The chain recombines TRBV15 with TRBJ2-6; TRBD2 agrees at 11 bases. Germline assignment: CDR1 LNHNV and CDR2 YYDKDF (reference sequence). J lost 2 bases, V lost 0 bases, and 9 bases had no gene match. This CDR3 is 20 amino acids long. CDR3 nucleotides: TGTGCCACCAGCAGAGATCTTCTAGCGGGGGGCCTGGCTGGGGCCAACGTCCTGACTTTC. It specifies CATSRDLLAGGLAGANVLTF.

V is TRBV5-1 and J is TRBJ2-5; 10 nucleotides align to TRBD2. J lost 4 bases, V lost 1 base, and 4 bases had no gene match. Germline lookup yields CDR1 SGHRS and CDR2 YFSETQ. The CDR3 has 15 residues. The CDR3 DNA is TGCGCCAGCAGCTTGAGCGGGGGGGCCCGAGAGACCCAGTACTTC. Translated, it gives CASSLSGGARETQYF.

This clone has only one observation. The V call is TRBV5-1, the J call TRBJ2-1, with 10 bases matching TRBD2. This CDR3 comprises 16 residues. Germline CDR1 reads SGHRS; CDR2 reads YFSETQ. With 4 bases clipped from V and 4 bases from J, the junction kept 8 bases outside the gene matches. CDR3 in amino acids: CASSPEGLANYNEQFF. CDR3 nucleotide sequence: TGCGCCAGCAGCCCCGAGGGACTAGCGAATTACAATGAGCAGTTCTTC.

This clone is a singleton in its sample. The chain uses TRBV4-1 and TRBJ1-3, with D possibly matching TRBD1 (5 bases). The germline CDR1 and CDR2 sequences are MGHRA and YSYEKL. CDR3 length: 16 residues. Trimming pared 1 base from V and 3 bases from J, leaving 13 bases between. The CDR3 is CASSQAGGSSGNTIYF. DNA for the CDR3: TGCGCCAGCAGCCAAGCGGGGGGATCGAGTGGAAACACCATATATTTT.

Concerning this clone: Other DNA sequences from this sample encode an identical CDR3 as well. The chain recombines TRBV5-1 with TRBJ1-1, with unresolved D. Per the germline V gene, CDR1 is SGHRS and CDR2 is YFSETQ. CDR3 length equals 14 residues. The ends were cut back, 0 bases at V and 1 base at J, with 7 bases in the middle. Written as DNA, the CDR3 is TGCGCCAGCAGCTTGGGGGGAGGGAACACTGAAGCTTTCTTT. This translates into CASSLGGGNTEAFF.

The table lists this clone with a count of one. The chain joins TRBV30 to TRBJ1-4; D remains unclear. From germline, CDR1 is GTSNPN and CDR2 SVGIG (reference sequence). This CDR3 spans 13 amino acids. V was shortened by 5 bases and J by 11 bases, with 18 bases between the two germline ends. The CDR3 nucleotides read TGTGCCTGGTCGCTCGGGGTTCTTCCGAAACTGTTTTTT. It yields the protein CAWSLGVLPKLFF.

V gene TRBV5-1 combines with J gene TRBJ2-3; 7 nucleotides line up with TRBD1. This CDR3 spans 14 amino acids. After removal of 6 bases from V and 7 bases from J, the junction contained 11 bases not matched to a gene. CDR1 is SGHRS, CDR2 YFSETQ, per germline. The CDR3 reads CASTSGQSANTQYF. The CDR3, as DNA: TGCGCCAGCACATCGGGACAGAGCGCAAATACGCAGTATTTT. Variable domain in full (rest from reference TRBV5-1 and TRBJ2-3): KAGVTQTPRYLIKTRGQQVTLSCSPISGHRSVSWYQQTPGQGLQFLFEYFSETQRNKGNFPGRFSGRQFSNSRSEMNVSTLELGDSALYLCASTSGQSANTQYFGPGTRLTVL.

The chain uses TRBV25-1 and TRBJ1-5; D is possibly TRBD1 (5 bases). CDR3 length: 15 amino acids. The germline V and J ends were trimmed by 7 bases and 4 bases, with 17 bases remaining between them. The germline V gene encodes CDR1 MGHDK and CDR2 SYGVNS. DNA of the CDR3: TGTGCCAGCATGGGAGGCGCCTGGGGGAATCAGCCCCAGCATTTT. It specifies CASMGGAWGNQPQHF.

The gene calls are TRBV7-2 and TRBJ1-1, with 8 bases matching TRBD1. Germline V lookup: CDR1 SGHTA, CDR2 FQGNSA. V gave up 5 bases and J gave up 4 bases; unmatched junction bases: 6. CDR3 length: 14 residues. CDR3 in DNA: TGTGCCAGCAGCCTAACAGGGGGAACCACTGAAGCTTTCTTT. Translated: CASSLTGGTTEAFF.

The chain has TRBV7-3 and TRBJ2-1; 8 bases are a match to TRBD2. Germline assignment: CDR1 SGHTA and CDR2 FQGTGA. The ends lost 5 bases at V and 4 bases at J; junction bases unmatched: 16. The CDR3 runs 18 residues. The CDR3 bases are TGTGCCAGCAGCCCCCTGGGGAGCGGGGGCCATCTATACAATGAGCAGTTCTTC. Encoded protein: CASSPLGSGGHLYNEQFF.

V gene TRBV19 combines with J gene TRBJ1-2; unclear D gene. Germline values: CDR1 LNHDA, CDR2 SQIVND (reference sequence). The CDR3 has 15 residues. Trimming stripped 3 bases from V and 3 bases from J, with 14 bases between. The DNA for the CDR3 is TGTGCCAGTAGTATCGGTGGCAGGAGGGACTATGGCTACACCTTC. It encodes CASSIGGRRDYGYTF.